This record looks at one TCR beta chain sequence and its context. Which antigen it targets is not known. An end of the junction differs from the germline gene, which may be a read error. The entry originates in a study of chemoradiotherapy in HPV16-positive cancers (dated by TCRdb to 2022 to 2024). With respect to the entire study: Functional T-cell assays on cells from two HPV16-positive patients defined candidate HPV-specific T-cell clones and common TCR motifs. The study asked whether T-cell immunity to the HPV oncoproteins E6 and E7 changes during chemoradiotherapy and whether this immunity affects survival. The candidate HPV-specific TCRs and motifs were then tracked in TCR repertoires from 80 to 95 patients with HPV-related cancers. Broader findings and caveats from the paper: Expansion of candidate HPV-specific clones and E7-related TCR motifs was observed in the tumor microenvironment during treatment, whereas no such expansion was observed for non-HPV-specific T cells. The survival association was reported for HPV16-positive patients, and the functional definition of HPV-specific T cells was derived from only two HPV16-positive patients. In HPV16-positive patients, expansion of HPV-responsive T cells during chemoradiotherapy was associated with improved recurrence-free survival.

The CDR3 runs 10 residues from the cysteine to the phenylalanine. Here the CDR3 DNA is all that survives: 30 bases in frame from base 1. Looking up the germline V gene yields CDR1 MDHEN and CDR2 SYDVKM. The library was built by means of the immunoSEQ multiplex PCR assay. This immuneACCESS table, as held by TCRdb, lists in-frame sequences with V and J called but not all clones. Of the missing ones, under half trace to an unresolved V gene in checked studies; the others have no known cause. This sample is represented by 55,000 to 85,000 clones; 88% of them were singletons. Just over 4% of the sample is in the top ten clones. Repertoires were sampled multiple times during chemoradiotherapy, which allowed clonal expansion in the tumor microenvironment to be followed.

The specimen comprised blood, sampled from a patient who underwent chemoradiotherapy. The rearranged chain carries TRBV28 and TRBJ2-7; a tentative D match to TRBD1 spans 5 bases. The receptor was isolated from a human donor with HPV-associated anogenital cancer. The CDR3 protein sequence reads: CASSYDRLCF. The nucleotides read TGTGCCAGCAGCTATGACAGACTCTGCTTC.